Shown below are 19 T cell receptor beta chains from a single sample sequenced in a study of vaccination effects on CD4 cells after COVID-19. Profiled with immunoSEQ multiplex PCR; TCRdb holds only in-frame clones, not every one. This sample yields approximately 23,000 clones, of which over 70% are seen a single time; 7% to 9.5% belongs to the top ten. After expansion with viral peptide pools in the ViraFEST assay, antigen-specific CD4+ T cells were sequenced. Following 10 days of culture, CD4+ T cells were isolated. Either the BNT162b2 or mRNA-1273 vaccine was given to participants in two doses. What these receptors recognize is not known. The sequencing used CD4+ T cells from PBMCs cultured with SARS-CoV-2 spike peptides, collected after COVID-19 vaccination. The receptor source for this set is a human donor who received a COVID-19 vaccine.

The chain couples TRBV4-1 to TRBJ2-4, with D perhaps TRBD2 (6 bases). The CDR3 spans 15 residues. Germline V gives CDR1 MGHRA, CDR2 YSYEKL. Trimming removed 4 bases from V and 6 bases from J, with 16 bases in between. As DNA, the CDR3 is TGCGCCAGCAGCCCAGAGGCCGACGGGAGAAACATTCAGTACTTC. This gives the protein CASSPEADGRNIQYF.

This clone was detected only a few times. The rearrangement links TRBV10-3 to TRBJ1-2; D gene unclear. There are 17 residues in the CDR3. V lost 9 bases and J 8 bases, leaving 31 bases between the germline ends. Germline CDR1 is ENHRY and CDR2 is SYGVKD. The CDR3 nucleotides read TGTGCCATATCCTCGATCCTCCGTGGGGAATGGAAGGGCGGCTACACCTTC. Translation gives CAISSILRGEWKGGYTF.

V and J are TRBV5-1 and TRBJ2-7; 7 nucleotides line up with TRBD1. V was pared by 7 bases and J by 6 bases, with 7 bases of the junction left unmatched. Germline assignment: CDR1 SGHRS and CDR2 YFSETQ. The CDR3 covers 12 residues. The chain's CDR3 is CASHTPGGEQYF. CDR3 DNA sequence: TGCGCCAGCCATACCCCAGGGGGCGAGCAGTACTTC.

The chain is built from TRBV5-6 and TRBJ1-1; D gene unclear. V lost 0 bases and J 8 bases, leaving 11 bases between the germline ends. The CDR3 contains 13 residues. CDR1 is SGHDT, CDR2 YYEEEE, per germline. The CDR3 DNA reads as TGTGCCAGCAGCTTGGTAACAGTGGCCGAAGCTTTCTTT. Translating it yields CASSLVTVAEAFF.

The rearrangement links TRBV19 to TRBJ2-7; 10 positions agree with TRBD1. V gave up 4 bases and J gave up 3 bases; unmatched junction bases: 3. This CDR3 has 14 amino acids. Per germline, CDR1 LNHDA and CDR2 SQIVND (reference sequence). CDR3 nucleotides: TGTGCCAGTAGTAAAAGGACAGGGGGCTACGAGCAGTACTTC. Protein: CASSKRTGGYEQYF.

The chain combines TRBV19 with TRBJ1-5, with D perhaps TRBD1 (5 bases). The germline V gene encodes CDR1 LNHDA and CDR2 SQIVND (reference sequence). V was shortened by 4 bases and J by 9 bases, with 25 bases between the two germline ends. The length of the CDR3 is 17 residues. DNA of the CDR3: TGTGCCAGTAGTACGACGCCGCAAGGGACGGCCCTACGGCCCCAGCATTTT. Translating it yields CASSTTPQGTALRPQHF.

This clone came up a few times. The chain recombines TRBV25-1 with TRBJ1-3, with D unresolved. The ends were cut back, 2 bases at V and 1 base at J, with 12 bases in the middle. Germline loops: CDR1 MGHDK, CDR2 SYGVNS. The CDR3 runs to 16 residues. The CDR3 nucleotides read TGTGCCAGCAGTGAACCCTGGACGGCTTCTGGAAACACCATATATTTT. Protein product: CASSEPWTASGNTIYF.

This clone was recorded only once. The chain links TRBV4-1 to TRBJ2-6; D is undetermined. The CDR3 extends over 16 amino acids. CDR1 and CDR2 (germline): MGHRA, YSYEKL. Deletions cut 0 bases from V and 2 bases from J, with 8 bases between. The chain's CDR3 is CASSQDPLTGANVLTF. DNA of the CDR3: TGCGCCAGCAGCCAAGACCCCTTAACTGGGGCCAACGTCCTGACTTTC.

The V call is TRBV13, the J call TRBJ1-4; D gene unclear. Trimming shortened V by 5 bases and J by 8 bases, and 15 bases separated the two germline ends. The CDR3 loop spans 14 amino acids. Germline V gives CDR1 PRHDT, CDR2 FYEKMQ (reference sequence). CDR3 residues: CASSRRSVGEKLFF. The CDR3 region has the DNA TGTGCCAGCAGCCGACGATCGGTAGGGGAAAAACTGTTTTTT.

The rearrangement links TRBV18 to TRBJ2-7; 8 bases are a match to TRBD1. The CDR3 covers 15 residues. The J segment lost 1 base and the V segment lost 4 bases, leaving 6 bases of the junction unmatched. The germline CDR1 and CDR2 sequences are KGHSH and LQKENI. Here the CDR3 DNA reads TGTGCCAGCTCACGGACAGGGATCAGATCCTACGAGCAGTACTTC. It codes for CASSRTGIRSYEQYF.

This clone was found a few times. The V call is TRBV5-5, the J call TRBJ2-1, with 7 bases that match TRBD2. Germline CDR1 is SGHKS and CDR2 is YYEKEE (reference sequence). V trimming: 4 bases; J trimming: 7 bases; junction bases outside the gene matches: 11. This CDR3 is 15 amino acids long. The CDR3 DNA is TGTGCCAGCAGCGTCCGCGGGAGAGCCCCGAATGAGCAGTTCTTC. It yields the protein CASSVRGRAPNEQFF.

CDR3: CATSRLASTDTQYF. The CDR3 nucleotides are TGTGCCACCAGCAGGTTGGCTAGCACAGATACGCAGTATTTT. This chain joins TRBV15 and TRBJ2-3, with D unresolved. Germline V gene sequence: CDR1 LNHNV, CDR2 YYDKDF (reference sequence). The length of the CDR3 is 14 residues. V lost 3 bases and J 0 bases, leaving 7 bases between the germline ends.

V is TRBV6-6 and J is TRBJ1-1, with D unclear. This CDR3 spans 15 amino acids. Germline loops: CDR1 MNHNY, CDR2 SVGAGI (reference sequence). The V end was cut by 5 bases, the J end by 1 base, with 14 bases between. CDR3 sequence (DNA): TGTGCCAGCAGTCCCCTCTCTGGGCAGAACACTGAAGCTTTCTTT. It yields the protein CASSPLSGQNTEAFF.

The chain combines TRBV21-1 with TRBJ1-3. TRBV21-1 is a recognized pseudogene. The CDR3 consists of 15 residues. CDR3 DNA sequence: TGTGCCAGCAGCAAAGAACTAGTAGGAGGAAACACCATATATTTT. Its translation is CASSKELVGGNTIYF.

V and J are TRBV21-1 and TRBJ2-1; no DNA check was done on the table's D call, TRBD2. TRBV21-1 is annotated as a pseudogene. CDR3 size: 15 residues. The DNA for the CDR3 is TGTGCCAGCAGCAAACTAGCGGGAGAATACAATGAGCAGTTCTTC. This gives the protein CASSKLAGEYNEQFF.

The genes are TRBV6-2 or TRBV6-3 and TRBJ1-5; 7 bases align to TRBD1. The junction had 9 bases not matched to a gene; V was cut back by 0 bases and J by 4 bases. This CDR3 has 17 amino acids. Germline loops: CDR1 MNHEY, CDR2 SVGEGT. For the CDR3, the DNA is TGTGCCAGCAGTTACTCGACTGGGGCACAGGGGAATCAGCCCCAGCATTTT. It codes for CASSYSTGAQGNQPQHF.

The gene calls are TRBV18 and TRBJ2-1; tentative D call: TRBD2 (7 bases). V was cut by 1 base and J by 2 bases, with 15 bases left in between. The CDR3 has 17 amino acids. Germline lookup yields CDR1 KGHSH and CDR2 LQKENI. The CDR3 is CASSPRRGRLTYNEQFF. The CDR3 bases are TGTGCCAGCTCACCACGGCGGGGGCGGTTAACCTACAATGAGCAGTTCTTC.

The gene calls are TRBV2 and TRBJ2-3; D not resolved. The germline CDR1 and CDR2 sequences are SNHLY and FYNNEI. Trimming stripped 5 bases from V and 0 bases from J, with 3 bases between. The CDR3 contains 12 residues. This CDR3 is CASSSSTDTQYF. In DNA form, the CDR3 reads TGTGCCAGCAGTTCTAGCACAGATACGCAGTATTTT. Full variable domain (rest looked up from reference TRBV2 and TRBJ2-3): EPEVTQTPSHQVTQMGQEVILRCVPISNHLYFYWYRQILGQKVEFLVSFYNNEISEKSEIFDDQFSVERPDGSNFTLKIRSTKLEDSAMYFCASSSSTDTQYFGPGTRLTVL.

The chain employs TRBV5-1 and TRBJ2-3; tentative D call: TRBD2 (6 bases). The germline CDR1 and CDR2 sequences are SGHRS and YFSETQ. The V end was cut by 4 bases, the J end by 1 base, with 16 bases between. This CDR3 is built from 16 residues. The CDR3 sequence: CASSPGNSGGTDTQYF. The CDR3 bases are TGCGCCAGCAGCCCTGGGAATAGCGGAGGCACAGATACGCAGTATTTT. Variable domain in full (rest from reference TRBV5-1 and TRBJ2-3): KAGVTQTPRYLIKTRGQQVTLSCSPISGHRSVSWYQQTPGQGLQFLFEYFSETQRNKGNFPGRFSGRQFSNSRSEMNVSTLELGDSALYLCASSPGNSGGTDTQYFGPGTRLTVL.